Below, 9 T cell receptor beta chains from the same sample are listed, as sequenced in a study of T cell changes during pregnancy in multiple sclerosis. The repertoire was sequenced with immunoSEQ multiplex PCR; TCRdb's copy has only in-frame clones and lacks some. The sample consists of about 100,000 clones, around 93% of them appearing once. Sequenced material: peripheral blood, taken in the third trimester of pregnancy. Every receptor here comes from a female donor in good health, enrolled as a control in a pregnancy study.

J is TRBJ2-1 and V is TRBV2, with 8 bases lining up with TRBD1. In germline, CDR1 is SNHLY, CDR2 FYNNEI. The CDR3 is 13 amino acids. The V segment lost 2 bases and the J segment 10 bases; nucleotides outside the gene matches: 4. In DNA, the CDR3 is TGTGCCAGCAGTGAATGGGACAGGTCAGAGCAGTTCTTC. Its protein product is CASSEWDRSEQFF.

CDR3 loop: CASSGTFYGYTF. The DNA for the CDR3 is TGTGCCAGCAGTGGGACTTTCTATGGCTACACCTTC. The rearrangement uses TRBV25-1 and TRBJ1-2; D gene uncertain. V lost 4 bases and J lost 4, with 7 bases in between. Germline values: CDR1 MGHDK, CDR2 SYGVNS. CDR3 size: 12 residues.

V gene TRBV20-1 combines with J gene TRBJ1-2, with TRBD1 identical over 9 bases. The CDR3 runs to 11 residues. V was pared by 7 bases and J by 6 bases, with 3 bases of the junction left unmatched. Germline-derived CDR1 and CDR2 are DFQATT and SNEGSKA (reference sequence). CDR3 sequence: CSVQGANGYTF. Here the CDR3 DNA reads TGCAGTGTACAGGGGGCGAATGGCTACACCTTC.

The chain has TRBV30 and TRBJ2-5; 8 positions agree with TRBD2. J gave up 5 bases and V 4 bases, and 12 bases lay outside the gene matches. The CDR3 consists of 15 residues. CDR1 is GTSNPN and CDR2 is SVGIG in the germline V gene (reference sequence). The CDR3 sequence is CAWTQRAAGEETQYF. CDR3 in DNA: TGTGCCTGGACTCAAAGGGCAGCGGGGGAGGAGACCCAGTACTTC.

This chain joins TRBV29-1 and TRBJ1-3; D is undetermined. The germline CDR1 and CDR2 sequences are SQVTM and ANQGSEA. The CDR3 is made up of 11 amino acids. With 7 bases removed from V and 4 bases from J, the gap between germline ends came to 8 bases. The CDR3 spells CSGALGNTIYF. In DNA form, the CDR3 reads TGCAGCGGAGCGCTGGGAAACACCATATATTTT.

The CDR3: CASSSRGQPQHF. The CDR3 nucleotides are TGTGCCAGCAGTTCCAGGGGACAGCCCCAGCATTTT. V usage is TRBV27 and J usage is TRBJ1-5, with D tentatively TRBD1 (6 bases). Germline CDR1 and CDR2: MNHEY and SMNVEV (reference sequence). This CDR3 contains 12 residues. Between the trimmed V and J ends, which lost 4 bases and 7 bases, there was a span of 8 bases.

This clone was picked up a small number of times. J is TRBJ1-2 and V is TRBV10-3, with D perhaps matching TRBD1 (6 bases). With 7 bases removed from V and 1 base from J, the gap between germline ends came to 13 bases. CDR3 length equals 14 residues. Germline assignment: CDR1 ENHRY and CDR2 SYGVKD. The CDR3 here is CAITWDTSNYGYTF. In nucleotides, the CDR3 is TGTGCCATCACCTGGGACACCAGTAACTATGGCTACACCTTC.

CDR3 sequence: CASSAGGTYGYTF. The CDR3 DNA reads as TGTGCCAGCAGTGCAGGGGGCACCTATGGCTACACCTTC. The V call is TRBV6-4, the J call TRBJ1-2, with 8 bases lining up with TRBD1. J gave up 4 bases and V 4 bases, and 2 bases lay outside the gene matches. This CDR3 contains 13 residues. Germline V gene lookup returns CDR1 MRHNA and CDR2 SNTAGT.

This clone is a singleton in its sample. DNA of the CDR3: TGTGCCAGCAGCCCGGGGGTTGGTAGCGGGTCCTACGAGCAGTACTTC. Translated: CASSPGVGSGSYEQYF. The V and J genes are TRBV7-6 and TRBJ2-7; the match to TRBD2 covers 7 bases. The CDR3 totals 16 residues. Unmatched junction bases numbered 11, after V lost 5 bases and J lost 1 base. The V gene's germline CDR1 is SGHVS and CDR2 FNYEAQ.